This T cell receptor beta chain derives from a study of post-analysis software for immune sequencing data. Across the whole study: Multiple sclerosis in the patients followed relapsing-remitting, secondary progressive and progressive-relapsing courses. Study findings and constraints: Pronounced co-clustering by F measure was evident among identically batched samples. Relative to controls, patients had several TRBV segments at higher frequency, with TRBV5-6, TRBV5-1 and TRBV20-1 among these. Diversity measured as normalized Chao1 was significantly lower in multiple sclerosis patients than in controls.

On this clonotype itself: What it binds is unknown.

Unique-molecular-identifier-tagged TCR beta cDNA libraries were used. Once roughly 0.85 to 11 million T cells were used, 400,000 to 550,000 cDNA molecules resulted. From the PCR reads, TCRdb called clonotypes with MiXCR, one entry per CDR3 protein. The repertoire holds hundreds of thousands of distinct CDR3 sequences, roughly three fifths seen once, with roughly 10% in the top ten. Germline V gene lookup returns CDR1 MNHNS and CDR2 SASEGT. The CDR3 spans 14 residues. Trimming removed 3 bases at V and 3 bases at J, with 11 bases between. The receptor was isolated from a girl aged 2-15 years with multiple sclerosis. The specimen sequenced was blood. The V and J genes are TRBV6-1 and TRBJ2-5; D gene unclear. CDR3 in DNA: TGTGCCAGCAGTGATTTGGACGGAAAAGAGACCCAGTACTTC. Translating gives CASSDLDGKETQYF.